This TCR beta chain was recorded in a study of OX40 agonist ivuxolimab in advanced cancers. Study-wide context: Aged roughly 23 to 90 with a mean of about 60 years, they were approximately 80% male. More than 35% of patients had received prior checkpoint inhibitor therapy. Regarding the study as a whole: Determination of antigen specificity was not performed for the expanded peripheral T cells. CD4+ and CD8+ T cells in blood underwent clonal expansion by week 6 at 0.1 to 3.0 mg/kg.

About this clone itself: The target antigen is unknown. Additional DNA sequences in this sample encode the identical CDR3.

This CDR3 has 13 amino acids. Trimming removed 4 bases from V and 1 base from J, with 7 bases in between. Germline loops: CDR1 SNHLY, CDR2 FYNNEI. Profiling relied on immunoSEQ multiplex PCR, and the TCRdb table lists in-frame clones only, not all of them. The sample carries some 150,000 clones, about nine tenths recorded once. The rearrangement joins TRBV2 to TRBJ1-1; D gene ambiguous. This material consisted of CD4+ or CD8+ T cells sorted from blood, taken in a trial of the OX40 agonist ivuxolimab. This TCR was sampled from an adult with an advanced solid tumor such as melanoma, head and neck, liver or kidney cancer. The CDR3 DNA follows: TGTGCCAGCAGTGGACACCCGAACACTGAAGCTTTCTTT. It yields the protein CASSGHPNTEAFF. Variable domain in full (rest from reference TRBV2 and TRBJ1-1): EPEVTQTPSHQVTQMGQEVILRCVPISNHLYFYWYRQILGQKVEFLVSFYNNEISEKSEIFDDQFSVERPDGSNFTLKIRSTKLEDSAMYFCASSGHPNTEAFFGQGTRLTVV.